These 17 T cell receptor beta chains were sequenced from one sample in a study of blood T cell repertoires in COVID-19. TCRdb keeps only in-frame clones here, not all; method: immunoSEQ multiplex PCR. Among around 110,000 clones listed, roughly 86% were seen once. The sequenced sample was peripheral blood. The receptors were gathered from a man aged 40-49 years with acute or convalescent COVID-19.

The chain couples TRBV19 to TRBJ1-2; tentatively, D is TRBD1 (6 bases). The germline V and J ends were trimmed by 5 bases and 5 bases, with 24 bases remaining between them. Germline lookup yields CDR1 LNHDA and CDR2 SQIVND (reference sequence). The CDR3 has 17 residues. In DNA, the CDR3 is TGTGCCAGTAGTCCACTGTCAACAGGGTCTTGGGTTTATGGCTACACCTTC. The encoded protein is CASSPLSTGSWVYGYTF.

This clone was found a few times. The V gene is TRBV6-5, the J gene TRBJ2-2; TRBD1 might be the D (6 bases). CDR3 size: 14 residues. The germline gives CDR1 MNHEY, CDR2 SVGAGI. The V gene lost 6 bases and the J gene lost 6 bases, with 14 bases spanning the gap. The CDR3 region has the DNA TGTGCCAGCAGGATCGGGACAATCCCCGGGGAGCTGTTTTTT. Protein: CASRIGTIPGELFF.

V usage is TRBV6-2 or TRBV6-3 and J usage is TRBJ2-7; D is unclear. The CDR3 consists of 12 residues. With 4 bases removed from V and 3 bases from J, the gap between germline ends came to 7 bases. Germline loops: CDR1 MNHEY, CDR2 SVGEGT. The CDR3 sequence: CASSSQSYEQYF. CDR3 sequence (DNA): TGTGCCAGCAGTTCACAGAGCTACGAGCAGTACTTC.

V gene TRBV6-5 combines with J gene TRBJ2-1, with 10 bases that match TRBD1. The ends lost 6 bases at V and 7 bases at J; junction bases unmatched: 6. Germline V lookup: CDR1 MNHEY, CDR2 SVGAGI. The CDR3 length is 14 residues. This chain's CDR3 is CASSVDRGRNEQFF. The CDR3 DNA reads TGTGCCAGCAGCGTGGACAGGGGGAGGAATGAGCAGTTCTTC.

This CDR3 is CATGAESPLHF. The CDR3 DNA reads as TGTGCCACCGGGGCGGAGTCACCCCTCCACTTT. The V call is TRBV15, the J call TRBJ1-6; D might be TRBD1 (5 bases). Germline loops: CDR1 LNHNV, CDR2 YYDKDF (reference sequence). Trimming shortened V by 8 bases and J by 10 bases, and 9 bases separated the two germline ends. The length of the CDR3 is 11 residues. The variable domain in full, with the rest retrieved from reference TRBV15 and TRBJ1-6, is DAMVIQNPRYQVTQFGKPVTLSCSQTLNHNVMYWYQQKSSQAPKLLFHYYDKDFNNEADTPDNFQSRRPNTSFCFLDIRSPGLGDTAMYLCATGAESPLHFGNGTRLTVT.

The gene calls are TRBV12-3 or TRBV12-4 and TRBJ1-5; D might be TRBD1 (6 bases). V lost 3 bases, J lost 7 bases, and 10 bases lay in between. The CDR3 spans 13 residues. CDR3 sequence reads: CASSLGAEQPQHF. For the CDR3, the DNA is TGTGCCAGCAGTTTGGGGGCTGAGCAGCCCCAGCATTTT.

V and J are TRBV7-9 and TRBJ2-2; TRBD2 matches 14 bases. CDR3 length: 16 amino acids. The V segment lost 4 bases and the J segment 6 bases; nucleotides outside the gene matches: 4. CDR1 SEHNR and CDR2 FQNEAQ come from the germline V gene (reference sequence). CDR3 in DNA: TGTGCCAGCAGCTCCGGACTAGCGGGAGGTTCCGGGGAGCTGTTTTTT. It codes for CASSSGLAGGSGELFF.

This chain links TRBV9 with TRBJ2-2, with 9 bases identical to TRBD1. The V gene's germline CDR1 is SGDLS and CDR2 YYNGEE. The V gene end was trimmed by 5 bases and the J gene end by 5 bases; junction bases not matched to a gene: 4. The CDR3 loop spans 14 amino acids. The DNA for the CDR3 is TGTGCCAGCAGGGGACAGGGCGGGACCGGGGAGCTGTTTTTT. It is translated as CASRGQGGTGELFF.

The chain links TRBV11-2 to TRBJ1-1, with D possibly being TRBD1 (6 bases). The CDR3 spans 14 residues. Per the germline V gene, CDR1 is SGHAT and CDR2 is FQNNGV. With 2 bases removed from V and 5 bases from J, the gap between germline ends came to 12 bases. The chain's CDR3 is CASSLQGMGTEAFF. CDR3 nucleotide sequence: TGTGCCAGCAGCTTACAGGGGATGGGGACTGAAGCTTTCTTT. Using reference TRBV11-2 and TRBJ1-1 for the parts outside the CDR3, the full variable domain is EAGVAQSPRYKIIEKRQSVAFWCNPISGHATLYWYQQILGQGPKLLIQFQNNGVVDDSQLPKDRFSAERLKGVDSTLKIQPAKLEDSAVYLCASSLQGMGTEAFFGQGTRLTVV.

The CDR3 here is CASSTGGFGYTF. DNA of the CDR3: TGTGCCAGCAGCACCGGGGGTTTTGGCTACACCTTC. This chain joins TRBV6-2 or TRBV6-3 and TRBJ1-2; TRBD1 might be the D (5 bases). In germline, CDR1 is MNHEY, CDR2 SVGEGT. Trimming pared 6 bases from V and 7 bases from J, leaving 12 bases between. CDR3 size: 12 residues.

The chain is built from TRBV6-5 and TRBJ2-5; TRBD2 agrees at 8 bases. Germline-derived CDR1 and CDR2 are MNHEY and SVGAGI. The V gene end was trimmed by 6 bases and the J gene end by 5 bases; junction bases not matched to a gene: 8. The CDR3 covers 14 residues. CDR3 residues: CASRRAGEGETQYF. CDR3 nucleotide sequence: TGTGCCAGCAGGCGAGCGGGAGAAGGTGAGACCCAGTACTTC.

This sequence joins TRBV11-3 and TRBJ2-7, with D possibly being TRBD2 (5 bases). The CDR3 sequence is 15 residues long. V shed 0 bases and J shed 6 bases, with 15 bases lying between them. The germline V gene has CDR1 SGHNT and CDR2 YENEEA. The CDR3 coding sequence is TGTGCCAGCAGCTTAGATTCGACGAGAGGGCCCGAGCAGTACTTC. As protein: CASSLDSTRGPEQYF.

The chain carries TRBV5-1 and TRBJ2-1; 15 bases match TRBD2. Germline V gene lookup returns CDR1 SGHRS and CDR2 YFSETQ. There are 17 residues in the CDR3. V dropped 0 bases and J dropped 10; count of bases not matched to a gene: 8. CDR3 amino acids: CASSLARTSGGAWEQFF. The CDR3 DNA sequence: TGCGCCAGCAGCTTGGCTCGGACTAGCGGGGGGGCGTGGGAGCAGTTCTTC.

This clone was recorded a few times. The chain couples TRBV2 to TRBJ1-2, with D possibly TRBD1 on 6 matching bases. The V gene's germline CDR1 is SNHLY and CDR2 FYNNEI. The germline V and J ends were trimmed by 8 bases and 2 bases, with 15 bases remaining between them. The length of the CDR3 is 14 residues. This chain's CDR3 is CASGAGALNYGYTF. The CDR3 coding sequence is TGTGCCAGCGGGGCAGGGGCTTTGAACTATGGCTACACCTTC.

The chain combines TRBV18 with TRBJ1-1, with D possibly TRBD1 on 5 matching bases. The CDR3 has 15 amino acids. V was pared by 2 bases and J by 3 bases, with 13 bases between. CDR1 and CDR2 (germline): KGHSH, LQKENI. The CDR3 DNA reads TGTGCCAGCTCACCATGGGGATGGGGGGACACTGAAGCTTTCTTT. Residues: CASSPWGWGDTEAFF.

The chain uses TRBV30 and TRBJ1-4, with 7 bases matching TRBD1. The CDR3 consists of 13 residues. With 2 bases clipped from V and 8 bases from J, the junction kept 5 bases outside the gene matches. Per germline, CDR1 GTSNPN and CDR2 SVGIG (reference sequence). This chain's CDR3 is CAWSPGGGEKLFF. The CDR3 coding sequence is TGTGCCTGGAGTCCAGGGGGTGGGGAAAAACTGTTTTTT.

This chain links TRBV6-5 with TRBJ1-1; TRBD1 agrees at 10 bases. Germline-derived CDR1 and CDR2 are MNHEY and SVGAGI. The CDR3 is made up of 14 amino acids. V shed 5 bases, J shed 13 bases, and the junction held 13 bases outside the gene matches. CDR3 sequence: CASSPSRQGAGVFF. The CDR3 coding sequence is TGTGCCAGCAGTCCCTCCAGACAGGGGGCAGGGGTTTTCTTT.